The sequence of this T cell receptor beta chain was determined in a study of blood T cell repertoires in COVID-19. About the study: Samples taken during acute and convalescent COVID-19 were collected in the United States, Italy and Spain. T cells, B-cell-depleted T cells, or PBMCs provided the cDNA or gDNA that served as material.

Authors' methods: Amplified reference gene primers provided the basis for estimating nucleated cell counts. The assay was immunoSEQ multiplex PCR, and TCRdb's table has in-frame clones only and misses some. Clone size and the V and J calls come from that table; the DNA yielded D and trimming. The sample lists tens of thousands of clones, 75% to 85% occurring once. Trimming left V 11 bases short and J 1 base short, with 17 bases between. From germline, CDR1 is SGHTA and CDR2 FQGNSA. This CDR3 spans 14 amino acids. Sequenced sample: peripheral blood. This clonotype originated in a human donor with acute or convalescent COVID-19. The donor label of this sample is uncertain. The V and J genes are TRBV7-2 and TRBJ1-1; D remains ambiguous. CDR3 sequence: CAGTTNSWNTEAFF. The CDR3 nucleotides are TGTGCCGGCACGACAAATTCATGGAACACTGAAGCTTTCTTT.